The present T cell receptor (beta chain) was sequenced within a study of blood T cell repertoires in COVID-19 (dated by TCRdb to 2018 to 2020). Background on the whole study: Collaborator samples came from the United States, Italy and Spain and covered acute and convalescent phases of COVID-19. HLA class I and class II types, where available, came from metadata supplied by the sample provider rather than from assay-based typing. The material from the prospective study consisted of cDNA or gDNA derived from T cells, B-cell-depleted T cells, or PBMCs. The repertoires were made available in a free public database intended to serve as a resource for research on the immune response to SARS-CoV-2. Subjects who had been exposed to COVID-19, were actively infected with it, or had recovered from it provided the deeply sampled blood TCRbeta repertoires that made up the dataset. The samples were drawn from the first 160 participants of the ongoing ImmuneRACE study and from 950 to 1,500 subjects provided by 6 global collaborators. Nearly every sample came with metadata listing a de-identified subject ID, COVID-19 status, age in years and sex. Beyond this particular receptor, the publication reports: The quantity of clinical and demographic metadata differed by source and by participant and was supplied without curation.

Taken from cysteine to phenylalanine, the CDR3 has 19 residues. The entry retains the CDR3 DNA only, 57 bases that are in frame from base 1. V loses 5 bases, J loses 1 base, and the germline ends lie 26 bases apart. The germline V gene (reference sequence) provides CDR1 PRHDT and CDR2 FYEKMQ. The immunoSEQ Assay, a bias-controlled multiplex PCR, was used to amplify TCRbeta CDR3 regions from genomic DNA. As for the original processing: Within the assay, amplification of reference gene primers was used to estimate how many nucleated cells each sample contained. To quantify the absolute abundance of each unique TCRbeta CDR3 rearrangement, sequence reads were collapsed and filtered. For each sample, productive Simpson clonality was calculated as the square root of Simpson's diversity index across productive rearrangements. TCRdb re-hosts the immuneACCESS table, in-frame sequences only. Its copies lack some clones; in the studies checked, an unresolved V gene accounts for under half of them, and the cause for the rest is not known. V and J calls and clone size are those listed in that table; D and trimming were worked out from the DNA. For this sample the table gives just over 300,000 clones, of which roughly nine tenths were detected only once. Roughly 1.9% of the sample rests with the top ten.

Points on this clone: Its antigen specificity is not known. Nothing much larger sits one base from this clone, and base qualities are not available.

One collaborating source in Seattle enrolled patients while the patients were actively infected and followed the patients over time throughout the course of disease. Whole blood was collected in K2EDTA tubes by collaborating institutions according to the institutions' own protocols. For TCRbeta analysis, collaborator samples were shipped as frozen whole blood, as isolated PBMCs, or as DNA extracted from either sample type. The sample consisted of peripheral blood. The TCR sequence derives from a woman in her twenties or thirties with COVID-19, enrolled during active disease. This chain joins TRBV13 to TRBJ1-1; the D gene is possibly TRBD1, with 5 bases matching. At the DNA level, the sequence is TGTGCCAGCAGCCTGACCCCAGAGGGCAGGGAGGCGGGGAACACTGAAGCTTTCTTT. Its amino acids are CASSLTPEGREAGNTEAFF.